This T cell receptor (beta chain) was recovered during a study of T cells expressing NK-cell markers. This CDR3 is built from 13 residues. Germline V gene lookup returns CDR1 MNHNS and CDR2 SASEGT. In generating TCR beta cDNA, 5'RACE template switching with UMIs was used. TCRdb re-called the 5' RACE reads; one entry per CDR3 protein, DNA not given. The specimen's table records about 180,000 distinct CDR3 sequences. Sample: blood T cells: a sorted CD56 or NKG2C T cell subset, CD4+ or CD8+ T cells, or bulk PBMC T cells (not recorded which). This TCR was sampled from a man aged 18-75 years in good health. The chain recombines TRBV6-1 with TRBJ2-1; the TCRdb D gene call, TRBD1, has no DNA to confirm it. The CDR3: CASRAGAYNEQFF.